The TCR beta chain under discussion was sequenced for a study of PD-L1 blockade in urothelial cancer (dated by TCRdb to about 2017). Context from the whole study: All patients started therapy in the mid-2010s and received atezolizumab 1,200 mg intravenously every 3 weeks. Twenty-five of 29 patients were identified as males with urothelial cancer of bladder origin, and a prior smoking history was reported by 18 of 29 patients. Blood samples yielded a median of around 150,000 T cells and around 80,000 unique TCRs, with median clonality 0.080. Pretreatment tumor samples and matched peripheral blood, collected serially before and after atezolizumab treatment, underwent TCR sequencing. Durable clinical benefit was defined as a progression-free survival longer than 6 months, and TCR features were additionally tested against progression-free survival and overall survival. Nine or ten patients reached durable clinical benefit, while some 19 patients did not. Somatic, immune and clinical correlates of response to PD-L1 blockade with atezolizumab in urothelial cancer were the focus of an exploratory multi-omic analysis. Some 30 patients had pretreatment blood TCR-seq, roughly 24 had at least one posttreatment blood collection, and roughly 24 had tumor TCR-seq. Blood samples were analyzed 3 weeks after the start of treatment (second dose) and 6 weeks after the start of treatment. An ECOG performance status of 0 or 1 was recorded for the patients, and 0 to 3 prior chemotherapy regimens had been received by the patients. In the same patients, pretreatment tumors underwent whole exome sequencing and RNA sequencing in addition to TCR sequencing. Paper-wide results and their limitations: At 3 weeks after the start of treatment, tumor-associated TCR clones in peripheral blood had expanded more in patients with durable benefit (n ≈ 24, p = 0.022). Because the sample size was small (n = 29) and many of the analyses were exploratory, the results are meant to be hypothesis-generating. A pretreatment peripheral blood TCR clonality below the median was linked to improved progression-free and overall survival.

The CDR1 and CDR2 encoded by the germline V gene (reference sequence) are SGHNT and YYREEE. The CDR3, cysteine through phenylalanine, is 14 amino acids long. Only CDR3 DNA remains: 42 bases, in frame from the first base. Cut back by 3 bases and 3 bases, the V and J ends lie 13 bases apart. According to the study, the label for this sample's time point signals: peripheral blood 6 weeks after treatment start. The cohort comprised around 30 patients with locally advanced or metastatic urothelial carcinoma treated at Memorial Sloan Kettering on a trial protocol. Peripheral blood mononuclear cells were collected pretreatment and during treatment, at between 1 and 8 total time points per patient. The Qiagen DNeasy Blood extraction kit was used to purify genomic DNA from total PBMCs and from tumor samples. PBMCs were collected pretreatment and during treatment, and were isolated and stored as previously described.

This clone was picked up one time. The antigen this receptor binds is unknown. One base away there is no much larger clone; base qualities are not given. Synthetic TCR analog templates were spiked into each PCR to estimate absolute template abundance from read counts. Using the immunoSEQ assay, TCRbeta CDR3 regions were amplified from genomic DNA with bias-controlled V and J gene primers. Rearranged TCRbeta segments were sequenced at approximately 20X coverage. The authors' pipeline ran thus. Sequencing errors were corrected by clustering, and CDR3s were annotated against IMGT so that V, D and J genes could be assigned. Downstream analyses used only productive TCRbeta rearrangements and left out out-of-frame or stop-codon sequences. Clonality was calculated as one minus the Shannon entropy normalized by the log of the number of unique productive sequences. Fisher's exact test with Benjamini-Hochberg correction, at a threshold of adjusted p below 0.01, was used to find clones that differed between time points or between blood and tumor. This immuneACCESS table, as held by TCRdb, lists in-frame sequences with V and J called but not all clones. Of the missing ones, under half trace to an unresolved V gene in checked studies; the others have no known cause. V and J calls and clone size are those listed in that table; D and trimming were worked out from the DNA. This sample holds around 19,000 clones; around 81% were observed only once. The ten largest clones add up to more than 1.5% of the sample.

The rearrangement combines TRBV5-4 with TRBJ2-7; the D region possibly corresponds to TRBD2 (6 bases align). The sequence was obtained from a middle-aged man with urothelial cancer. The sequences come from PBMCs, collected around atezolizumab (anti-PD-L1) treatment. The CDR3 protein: CASSSRDGGYEQYF. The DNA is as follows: TGTGCCAGCAGCTCCCGGGACGGGGGCTACGAGCAGTACTTC.